One sample yielded the 17 T cell receptor beta chains listed below, sequenced in a study of OX40 agonist ivuxolimab in advanced cancers. Clones were sequenced by immunoSEQ multiplex PCR, and TCRdb holds only the in-frame ones, with some missing. The sample has about 48,000 clones; about 79% are singletons. Sequenced material: CD4+ or CD8+ T cells sorted from blood, taken in a trial of the OX40 agonist ivuxolimab. The receptors shown here come from an adult with an advanced solid tumor such as melanoma, head and neck, liver or kidney cancer.

This chain uses TRBV6-6 with TRBJ2-3, with 10 bases aligning to TRBD2. Germline CDR1 is MNHNY and CDR2 is SVGAGI (reference sequence). Trimming removed 5 bases from V and 5 bases from J; junction bases left unmatched: 7. The CDR3 has 15 amino acids. Here the CDR3 reads CASSIISGGGDTQYF. CDR3 sequence (DNA): TGTGCCAGCAGTATTATCAGCGGGGGGGGAGATACGCAGTATTTT.

The chain has TRBV4-3 and TRBJ2-5; D is perhaps TRBD1 (6 bases). The CDR3 has 13 amino acids. CDR1 and CDR2 (germline): LGHNA, YSLEER. The V gene lost 4 bases and the J gene lost 4 bases, with 10 bases spanning the gap. The CDR3 sequence: CASSLGQLETQYF. In nucleotides, the CDR3 is TGCGCCAGCAGCCTAGGACAGTTAGAGACCCAGTACTTC.

V is TRBV7-9 and J is TRBJ2-7; weak D call: TRBD1 (5 bases). Germline V CDR1 and CDR2: SEHNR, FQNEAQ (reference sequence). The CDR3 consists of 14 residues. V was clipped by 5 bases and J by 3 bases, with 14 bases between them. CDR3 loop: CASSPVAGIYEQYF. The CDR3 coding sequence is TGTGCCAGCAGCCCCGTCGCAGGGATCTACGAGCAGTACTTC.

The chain recombines TRBV6-1 with TRBJ1-1; tentative D call: TRBD1 (5 bases). V gave up 3 bases and J gave up 5 bases, with 10 bases separating them. CDR1 is MNHNS, CDR2 SASEGT, per germline. The CDR3 loop spans 13 amino acids. In nucleotides, the CDR3 is TGTGCCAGCAGTGAGAGGGGATCGACTGAAGCTTTCTTT. The encoded protein is CASSERGSTEAFF.

The genes are TRBV10-3 and TRBJ2-3, with 11 bases identical to TRBD2. Germline-derived CDR1 and CDR2 are ENHRY and SYGVKD. The V gene end was trimmed by 0 bases and the J gene end by 2 bases; junction bases not matched to a gene: 7. The CDR3 has 18 residues. The CDR3 region has the DNA TGTGCCATCAGTGAGTCGACTCTAGCGGGGGGCCCCACAGATACGCAGTATTTT. It codes for CAISESTLAGGPTDTQYF.

The chain is built from TRBV6-6 and TRBJ2-3; D is unclear. There are 13 residues in the CDR3. V was cut by 4 bases and J by 6 bases, with 11 bases left in between. Germline assignment: CDR1 MNHNY and CDR2 SVGAGI (reference sequence). CDR3 bases: TGTGCCAGCAGTTCGAACTTCAGGGATACGCAGTATTTT. Protein sequence: CASSSNFRDTQYF.

This clone has only a few counts. The J gene is TRBJ2-2, the V gene TRBV5-1; unclear D gene. CDR3 length: 14 amino acids. The V and J ends lost 2 bases and 0 bases respectively, with 5 bases between them. CDR1 is SGHRS and CDR2 is YFSETQ in the germline V gene. The CDR3 loop is CASSFTTNTGELFF. In DNA form, the CDR3 reads TGCGCCAGCAGCTTTACTACGAACACCGGGGAGCTGTTTTTT. The complete variable domain, with remaining parts taken from reference TRBV5-1 and TRBJ2-2, reads KAGVTQTPRYLIKTRGQQVTLSCSPISGHRSVSWYQQTPGQGLQFLFEYFSETQRNKGNFPGRFSGRQFSNSRSEMNVSTLELGDSALYLCASSFTTNTGELFFGEGSRLTVL.

V and J are TRBV5-6 and TRBJ1-2, with 7 nucleotides matching TRBD1. J was trimmed by 8 bases and V by 4 bases; bases with no gene match: 11. This CDR3 has 14 residues. Germline V CDR1 and CDR2: SGHDT, YYEEEE. CDR3 loop: CASSPRQGPWGYTF. CDR3 nucleotide sequence: TGTGCCAGCAGCCCAAGACAGGGTCCGTGGGGCTACACCTTC.

The table lists this clone with a count of one. The rearrangement links TRBV7-6 to TRBJ1-4; unclear D gene. Germline V CDR1 and CDR2: SGHVS, FNYEAQ. V lost 3 bases, J lost 3 bases, and 5 bases lay in between. The CDR3 totals 13 residues. The CDR3 DNA reads TGTGCCAGCAGCTTCGGTCCTAATGAAAAACTGTTTTTT. Translated: CASSFGPNEKLFF. Filled out from reference TRBV7-6 and TRBJ1-4, the complete variable domain reads GAGVSQSPRYKVTKRGQDVALRCDPISGHVSLYWYRQALGQGPEFLTYFNYEAQQDKSGLPNDRFSAERPEGSISTLTIQRTEQRDSAMYRCASSFGPNEKLFFGSGTQLSVL.

The chain has TRBV6-1 and TRBJ2-1, with 9 bases that match TRBD1. The CDR3 is 15 amino acids. Germline V gene lookup returns CDR1 MNHNS and CDR2 SASEGT. V lost 6 bases to trimming and J lost 4 bases; unmatched junction nucleotides: 7. Here the CDR3 reads CASRTTGTGYNEQFF. The CDR3, as DNA: TGTGCCAGCAGGACTACCGGGACAGGGTACAATGAGCAGTTCTTC.

The V and J genes are TRBV27 and TRBJ1-1, with 9 bases lining up with TRBD1. With V trimmed by 3 bases and J by 4 bases, 3 bases remained unmatched. Germline lookup yields CDR1 MNHEY and CDR2 SMNVEV (reference sequence). The CDR3 is 14 residues long. The CDR3 region is CASSFQTGGTEAFF. CDR3 DNA: TGTGCCAGCAGTTTCCAGACAGGGGGCACTGAAGCTTTCTTT.

V and J are TRBV2 and TRBJ1-1; unclear D gene. Trimming pared 11 bases from V and 1 base from J, leaving 14 bases between. Germline V gene sequence: CDR1 SNHLY, CDR2 FYNNEI. The CDR3 length is 13 residues. CDR3 bases: TGTGCCTCTATGGTCCTAGGGAACACTGAAGCTTTCTTT. This translates into CASMVLGNTEAFF.

This chain uses TRBV19 with TRBJ2-7; 10 bases are a match to TRBD1. V dropped 5 bases and J dropped 2; count of bases not matched to a gene: 6. Germline CDR1 LNHDA, CDR2 SQIVND (reference sequence). The CDR3 covers 15 residues. The CDR3 sequence is CASSGTGALPYEQYF. The CDR3, as DNA: TGTGCCAGTAGTGGGACAGGGGCCCTCCCCTACGAGCAGTACTTC.

This clone has a single count. The chain combines TRBV4-3 with TRBJ2-1; TRBD2 aligns across 7 bases. This CDR3 spans 19 amino acids. The V and J ends lost 0 bases and 0 bases, in that order; junction bases with no gene match: 11. Germline CDR1 and CDR2: LGHNA and YSLEER. Here the CDR3 reads CASSQDPPSGTNSYNEQFF. In nucleotides, the CDR3 is TGCGCCAGCAGCCAAGATCCGCCCAGCGGGACGAACTCCTACAATGAGCAGTTCTTC.

The genes are TRBV28 and TRBJ1-2; D is unresolved. This CDR3 region has 11 residues. Germline CDR1 and CDR2: MDHEN and SYDVKM. Trimming removed 6 bases at V and 0 bases at J, with 2 bases between. CDR3 sequence (DNA): TGTGCCAGCAGCCCTAACTATGGCTACACCTTC. The encoded protein is CASSPNYGYTF.

This rearrangement joins TRBV6-5 to TRBJ1-2; a weak D match, TRBD1 (5 bases). V was trimmed by 8 bases and J by 3 bases, leaving 7 bases between them. CDR1 MNHEY and CDR2 SVGAGI come from the germline V gene. The CDR3 extends over 11 amino acids. The CDR3 nucleotides read TGTGCCAGCGACAGCTACTATGGCTACACCTTC. Translated: CASDSYYGYTF.

V gene TRBV18 combines with J gene TRBJ2-3; TRBD2 is a possible D gene (6 bases). The CDR3 length is 16 residues. CDR1 and CDR2 from the germline V gene are KGHSH and LQKENI. V lost 0 bases, J lost 3 bases, and 13 bases lay in between. The CDR3 spells CASSPPLLAGTDTQYF. In DNA, the CDR3 is TGTGCCAGCTCACCACCGTTACTAGCAGGGACAGATACGCAGTATTTT. The variable domain in full, with the rest retrieved from reference TRBV18 and TRBJ2-3, is NAGVMQNPRHLVRRRGQEARLRCSPMKGHSHVYWYRQLPEEGLKFMVYLQKENIIDESGMPKERFSAEFPKEGPSILRIQQVVRGDSAAYFCASSPPLLAGTDTQYFGPGTRLTVL.